Listed below are T cell receptor beta chains from one sample, sequenced in a study of T cell repertoires in cytomegalovirus infection. TCRdb called the reads again in MiXCR, with one record for every CDR3 protein. Here the sample spans about 230,000 distinct CDR3 sequences, approximately 24% being singletons. The specimen sequenced was CD8+ T cells from PBMCs. Every receptor here comes from a human donor in good health (CMV status not recorded). Some clones in this sample may be carry-over from other donors' samples. The CDR3 runs from the conserved cysteine through the conserved F or W. Fields, in order: V gene, D gene, CDR3 protein. D genes are given only for firm matches.

TRBV7-2 - CASSWGPDGYTF
TRBV27 - CASSTIHRDNTDTQYF
TRBV20-1 - CSARDEARMGEKLFF
TRBV7-2 - CASSLDWRGGNEQFF
TRBV2 TRBD2 CAVRGGRNEQFF
TRBV12-3/TRBV12-4 TRBD1 CASSLVPTGGADIQYF
TRBV14 - CASSQDPPEAYSGNTIYF
TRBV28 TRBD1 CASSLLSGQGAREQYF
TRBV7-2 - CASSQPGQETQYF
TRBV28 TRBD2 CASSFGTSFQETQYF
TRBV7-2 - CASSLGVGHPKPEQYF
TRBV9 TRBD2 CASSPRSSGGLYNEQFF
TRBV4-1 - CASSQDHRVNTEAFF
TRBV6-5 - CASSYSGQGLDSPLHF
TRBV30 - CAWSVLGDTGELFF
TRBV7-2 - CASSLVPGEDTEAFF
TRBV4-1 TRBD1 CASSYRTGGLNTEAFF
TRBV7-9 - CASSLVSRNTEAFF
TRBV4-1 - CASSQDRLAGELFF
TRBV9 - CASSVEGVTYEQYF
TRBV27 TRBD1 CASSSSDRGLHNSPLHF
TRBV28 - CASSFIVQKNEQYF
TRBV6-5 - CASSYSQYNEQFF
TRBV4-1 - CASSQEVGGGTYEQYF
TRBV7-6 - CASSSRGGTEAFF
TRBV10-3 - CAISDRADEQYF
TRBV7-2 TRBD1 CASSSTGTDYEQYF
TRBV6-8 - CASSYSAPWTSGANVLTF
TRBV4-1 - CASSQDLRGSDTQYF
TRBV12-3/TRBV12-4 - CASSLRGYSYEQYF
TRBV23-1 - CASSRWERAFF